This TCR beta chain was identified during a study of cytomegalovirus exposure and HLA in healthy donors. Study in general: Out of approximately 170 million T cells, an earlier analysis found 117 million unique TCR beta sequences in total.

The PCR had 60 Vbeta and 13 Jbeta primers. The repertoire was sequenced with immunoSEQ multiplex PCR; TCRdb's copy has only in-frame clones and lacks some. The sample shows fewer than 200,000 clones, roughly 82% of them seen only once. The specimen was PBMCs. The TCR originated in a woman between 45 and 60 years old in good health and CMV-seronegative.

CDR3 bases: TGTGCCAGCTCGGGGGGACAGCTGGGCTGGTACGAGCAGTACTTC. Protein sequence: CASSGGQLGWYEQYF. V and J are TRBV18 and TRBJ2-7; D is possibly TRBD1 (7 bases). The V end lost 6 bases, the J end lost 4 bases, and 19 bases lay between the germline ends. Germline CDR1 KGHSH, CDR2 LQKENI. The CDR3 sequence is 15 residues long.